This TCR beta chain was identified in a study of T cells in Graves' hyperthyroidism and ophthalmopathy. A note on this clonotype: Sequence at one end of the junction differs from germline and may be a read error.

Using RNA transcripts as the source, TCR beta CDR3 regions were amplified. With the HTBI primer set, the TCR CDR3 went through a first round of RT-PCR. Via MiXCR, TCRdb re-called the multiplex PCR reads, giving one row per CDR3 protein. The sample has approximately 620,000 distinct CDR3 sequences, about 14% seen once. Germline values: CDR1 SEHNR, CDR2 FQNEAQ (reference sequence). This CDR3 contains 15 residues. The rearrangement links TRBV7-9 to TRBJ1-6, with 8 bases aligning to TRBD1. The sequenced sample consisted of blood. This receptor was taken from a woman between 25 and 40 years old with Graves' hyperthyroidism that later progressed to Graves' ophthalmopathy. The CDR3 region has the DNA TGTACCAGCAGCGCCTGGACAGGGAATAATTCACCCCTCCACTTT. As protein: CTSSAWTGNNSPLHF.